Below are 3 T cell receptor beta chains sequenced from a single sample in a study of blood T cell repertoires in COVID-19. The data were produced by immunoSEQ multiplex PCR, yet TCRdb's version contains in-frame clones alone and is incomplete. The data contain about 250,000 clones, about 80% of them singletons. The sample was peripheral blood. Source of these receptors: a man over 45 with active or convalescent COVID-19.

This clone is a singleton in its sample. The rearrangement uses TRBV5-4 and TRBJ1-1, with 7 positions matching TRBD1. CDR1 and CDR2 (germline): SGHNT, YYREEE (reference sequence). The ends lost 0 bases at V and 11 bases at J; junction bases unmatched: 7. CDR3 length: 13 amino acids. The CDR3 bases are TGTGCCAGCAGCTTGGACACAGGGGTTGGCGCTTTCTTT. This encodes CASSLDTGVGAFF. Combining the CDR3 with reference TRBV5-4 and TRBJ1-1 gives the whole variable domain ETGVTQSPTHLIKTRGQQVTLRCSSQSGHNTVSWYQQALGQGPQFIFQYYREEENGRGNFPPRFSGLQFPNYSSELNVNALELDDSALYLCASSLDTGVGAFFGQGTRLTVV.

J is TRBJ2-2 and V is TRBV9, with D uncertain. The CDR3 is made up of 12 amino acids. Germline-derived CDR1 and CDR2 are SGDLS and YYNGEE. Trimming left V 0 bases short and J 7 bases short, with 4 bases between. Here the CDR3 reads CASSVVSGELFF. The CDR3 nucleotides read TGTGCCAGCAGCGTAGTTAGCGGGGAGCTGTTTTTT.

The chain couples TRBV6-5 to TRBJ1-2, with 8 bases lining up with TRBD1. Trimming removed 6 bases from V and 7 bases from J; junction bases left unmatched: 7. Germline CDR1 and CDR2: MNHEY and SVGAGI. This CDR3 is 13 amino acids long. In nucleotides, the CDR3 is TGTGCCAGCAGCTTTGACAGGGGCACTGGCTACACCTTC. It encodes CASSFDRGTGYTF.